This T cell receptor beta chain was identified during a study of breast tumors, draining lymph nodes, adjacent tissues. Study outcomes and limitations: That most tumor T cells come from lymph nodes remained unproven. Luminal-like breast cancer showed significantly greater tumor-nontumor repertoire similarity than basal-like breast cancer did. Most tumor T cells seemingly derive from lymph node, then expand in tumor. Compared with lymph nodes, tumors were less diverse; compared with nontumor tissue, more.

The lymph nodes were axillary draining lymph nodes from breast cancer patients. On this clonotype: Its specificity is unknown. A read error is possible here, since a much larger clone lies one base away.

CDR1 is SGDLS and CDR2 is YYNGEE in the germline V gene. This CDR3 region has 17 residues. TCRdb recomputed calls from the multiplex PCR reads with MiXCR, one row per CDR3 protein. The top ten clones hold about 2.2% of a sample with approximately 130,000 distinct CDR3 sequences, less than 25% of them seen once. The V and J genes are TRBV9 and TRBJ2-2; 9 positions agree with TRBD2. The receptor's source is a female donor with breast cancer. Some clones in this sample may be carry-over from other donors' samples. The specimen was axillary lymph node tissue. For the CDR3, the DNA is TGTGCCAGCAGCGCGATTAGCGGGAGCCTTGAGGCCGGGGAGCTGGTTTTT. This gives the protein CASSAISGSLEAGELVF. The full variable domain, completed using reference TRBV9 and TRBJ2-2, is DSGVTQTPKHLITATGQRVTLRCSPRSGDLSVYWYQQSLDQGLQFLIQYYNGEERAKGNILERFSAQQFPDLHSELNLSSLELGDSALYFCASSAISGSLEAGELVFGEGSRLTVL.